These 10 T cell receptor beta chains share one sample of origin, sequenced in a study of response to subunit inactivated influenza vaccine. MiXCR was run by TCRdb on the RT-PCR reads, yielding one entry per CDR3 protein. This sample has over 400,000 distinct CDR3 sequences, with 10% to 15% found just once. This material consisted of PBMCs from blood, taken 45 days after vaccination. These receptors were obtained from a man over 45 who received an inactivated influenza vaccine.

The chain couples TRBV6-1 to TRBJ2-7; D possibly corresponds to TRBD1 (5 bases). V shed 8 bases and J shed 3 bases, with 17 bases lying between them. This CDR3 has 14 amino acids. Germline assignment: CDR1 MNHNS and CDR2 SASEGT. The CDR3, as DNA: TGTGCCAGCTCTAAGGGGCAGCGATACTACGAGCAGTACTTC. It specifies CASSKGQRYYEQYF.

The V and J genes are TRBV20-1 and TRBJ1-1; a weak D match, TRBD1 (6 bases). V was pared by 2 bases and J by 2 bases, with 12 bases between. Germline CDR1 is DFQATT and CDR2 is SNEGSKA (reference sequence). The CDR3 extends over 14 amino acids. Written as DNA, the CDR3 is TGCAGTGCTAGATCGGGGGGCCCAAACACTGAAGCTTTCTTT. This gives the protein CSARSGGPNTEAFF.

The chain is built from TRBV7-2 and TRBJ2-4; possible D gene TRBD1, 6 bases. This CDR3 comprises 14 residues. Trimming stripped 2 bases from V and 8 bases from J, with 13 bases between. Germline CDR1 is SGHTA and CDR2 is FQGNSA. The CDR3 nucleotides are TGTGCCAGCAGCTTATACAGGGAATACGACATTCAGTACTTC. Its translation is CASSLYREYDIQYF.

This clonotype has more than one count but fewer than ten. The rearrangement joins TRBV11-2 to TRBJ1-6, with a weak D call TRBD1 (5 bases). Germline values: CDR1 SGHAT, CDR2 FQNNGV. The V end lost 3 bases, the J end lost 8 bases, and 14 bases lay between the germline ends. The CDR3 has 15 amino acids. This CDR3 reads CASSLLGPGHSPLHF. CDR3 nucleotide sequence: TGTGCCAGCAGCTTGTTGGGACCGGGACATTCACCCCTCCACTTT.

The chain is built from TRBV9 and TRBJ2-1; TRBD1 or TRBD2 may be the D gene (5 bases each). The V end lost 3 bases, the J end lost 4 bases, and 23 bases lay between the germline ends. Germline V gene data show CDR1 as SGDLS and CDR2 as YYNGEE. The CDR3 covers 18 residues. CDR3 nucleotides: TGTGCCAGCAGCGCCACCGACAGTGTACTTGGGGAGTACAATGAGCAGTTCTTC. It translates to CASSATDSVLGEYNEQFF.

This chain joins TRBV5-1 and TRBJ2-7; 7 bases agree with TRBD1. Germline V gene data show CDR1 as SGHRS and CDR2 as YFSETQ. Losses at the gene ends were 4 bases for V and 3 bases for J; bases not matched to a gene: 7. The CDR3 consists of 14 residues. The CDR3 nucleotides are TGCGCCAGCAGCCTCGGACAGGACCGCTACGAGCAGTACTTC. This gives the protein CASSLGQDRYEQYF.

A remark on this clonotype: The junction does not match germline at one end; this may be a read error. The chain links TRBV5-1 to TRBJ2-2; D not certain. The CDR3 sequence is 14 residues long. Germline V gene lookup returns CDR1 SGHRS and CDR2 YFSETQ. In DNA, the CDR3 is TGCGCCAGCAGCTTACAAGGGAACGCCGGGGAGCTGTTTTTT. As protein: CASSLQGNAGELFF.

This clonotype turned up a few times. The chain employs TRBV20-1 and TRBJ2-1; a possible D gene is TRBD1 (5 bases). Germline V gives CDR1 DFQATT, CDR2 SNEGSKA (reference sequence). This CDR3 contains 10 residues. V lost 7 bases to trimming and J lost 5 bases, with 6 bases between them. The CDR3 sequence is CSGGHNEQFF. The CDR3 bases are TGCAGTGGGGGCCACAATGAGCAGTTCTTC.

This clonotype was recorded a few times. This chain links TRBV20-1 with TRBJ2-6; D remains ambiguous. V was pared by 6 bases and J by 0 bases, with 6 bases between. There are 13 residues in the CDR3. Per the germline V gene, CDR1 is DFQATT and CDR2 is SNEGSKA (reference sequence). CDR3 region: CSAARSGANVLTF. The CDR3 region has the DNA TGCAGTGCCGCCCGCTCTGGGGCCAACGTCCTGACTTTC.

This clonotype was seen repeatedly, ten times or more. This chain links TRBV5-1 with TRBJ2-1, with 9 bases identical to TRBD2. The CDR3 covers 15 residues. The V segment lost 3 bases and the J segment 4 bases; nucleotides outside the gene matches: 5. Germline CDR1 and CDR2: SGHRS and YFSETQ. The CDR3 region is CASSSSSGTYNEQFF. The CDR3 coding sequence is TGCGCCAGCAGCTCTTCTAGCGGGACGTACAATGAGCAGTTCTTC.